Listed here is a single TCR beta chain. The entry originates in a study of blood T cell repertoires in COVID-19. The protocol was immunoSEQ multiplex PCR, while the TCRdb copy is restricted to in-frame clones and leaves out a portion. This repertoire shows about 190,000 clones, roughly 80% found once; its top ten account for roughly 17%. The CDR3 contains 14 residues. The germline V gene has CDR1 MDHEN and CDR2 SYDVKM. Trimming stripped 3 bases from V and 7 bases from J, with 13 bases between. This TCR was recovered from a man between 60 and 70 years old with active or convalescent COVID-19. The source material was peripheral blood. V usage is TRBV28 and J usage is TRBJ1-5; D is unresolved. CDR3 region: CASSLGGSEQPQHF. The DNA for the CDR3 is TGTGCCAGCAGTTTGGGCGGGAGCGAACAGCCCCAGCATTTT.